This T cell receptor (beta chain) was sequenced in a study of T cell changes during pregnancy in multiple sclerosis. Repertoires were generated with immunoSEQ multiplex PCR, while TCRdb's copy carries only in-frame clones and drops some. The data hold tens of thousands of clones, with about 92% observed a single time. CDR3 length: 14 residues. J gave up 4 bases and V 2 bases, and 4 bases lay outside the gene matches. CDR1 is SGHRS and CDR2 is YFSETQ in the germline V gene. This chain joins TRBV5-1 and TRBJ2-5; 8 nucleotides agree with TRBD2. This receptor was taken from a female donor with multiple sclerosis, enrolled in a pregnancy study. The specimen was CD4+ T cells from peripheral blood mononuclear cells, collected in the third trimester of pregnancy. The CDR3 DNA reads as TGCGCCAGCAGCTTTACTAGCGGTCGAGAGACCCAGTACTTC. Amino acid sequence: CASSFTSGRETQYF.